Listed below are T cell receptor beta chains from one sample, sequenced in a study of OX40 agonist ivuxolimab in advanced cancers. Only in-frame clones appear in the TCRdb table, and some are missing; sequencing was by immunoSEQ multiplex PCR. The sample yields about 68,000 clones, 84% seen once. Sequenced material: CD4+ or CD8+ T cells sorted from blood, taken in a trial of the OX40 agonist ivuxolimab. These receptors were taken from an adult with an advanced solid tumor such as melanoma, head and neck, liver or kidney cancer. Both conserved end residues are part of each CDR3. The order of the fields is D gene, V gene, clone size, J gene, CDR3 protein. D genes are given only for firm matches. Clone size is given for some rows only: seen once, a few or many times, or a class if the clone is expanded.

D: NA; V: TRBV11-3; size: NA; J: TRBJ2-1; CDR3: CASSLGPLRGKVGNEQFF
D: NA; V: TRBV27; size: NA; J: TRBJ2-5; CDR3: CASSRQPEETQYF
D: TRBD1; V: TRBV6-5; size: few; J: TRBJ1-1; CDR3: CASSVQFQGVTEAFF
D: NA; V: TRBV27; size: NA; J: TRBJ1-2; CDR3: CASSLSRRSGYTF
D: NA; V: TRBV2; size: once; J: TRBJ2-3; CDR3: CASSALADTQYF
D: NA; V: TRBV7-7; size: NA; J: TRBJ2-2; CDR3: CASSQDFGELFF
D: TRBD1; V: TRBV9; size: once; J: TRBJ1-2; CDR3: CASSPGGAGGYYGYTF
D: TRBD1; V: TRBV27; size: NA; J: TRBJ2-7; CDR3: CASSLLTGGEQYF
D: TRBD2; V: TRBV5-1; size: NA; J: TRBJ2-7; CDR3: CASSLKREGSYEQYF
D: NA; V: TRBV2; size: few; J: TRBJ1-5; CDR3: CASNPQRSQPQHF
D: TRBD1; V: TRBV28; size: NA; J: TRBJ2-7; CDR3: CASSLGQGIIEQYF
D: NA; V: TRBV28; size: few; J: TRBJ2-1; CDR3: CASSLPLSNAQFF
D: NA; V: TRBV11-2; size: NA; J: TRBJ1-1; CDR3: CASSFSFGVRNTEAFF